What follows describes a single T cell receptor beta chain. Its antigen is as yet unknown. This record belongs to a study of T cells in localized non-small cell lung cancer. General study results and limits: It was uninvolved adjacent lung that showed the highest T cell clonality, exceeding tumor.

Libraries were prepared by immunoSEQ multiplex PCR; TCRdb keeps only in-frame clonotypes and omits some of them. The sample carries 59,000 or so clones, just over 90% recorded once. The receptor was derived from a man between 40 and 70 years old with stage I lung adenocarcinoma. The source was peripheral blood, collected before any cancer treatment.

The chain's CDR3 is CASSQDHVGENTEAFF. The CDR3 region has the DNA TGCGCCAGCAGCCAAGATCATGTGGGGGAAAACACTGAAGCTTTCTTT. The gene calls are TRBV4-1 and TRBJ1-1; a weak D match, TRBD1 (5 bases). The germline V and J ends were trimmed by 0 bases and 2 bases, with 13 bases remaining between them. The CDR3 covers 16 residues. CDR1 is MGHRA, CDR2 YSYEKL, per germline.